The source of this T cell receptor (beta chain) is a study of beta chain features in type 1 diabetes. General study findings and limits: Lower insertion and higher deletion counts appeared at VDJ junctions in type 1 diabetes patients.

The whole isolated RNA underwent reverse transcription, so sequencing captured expressed TCRB transcripts. The repertoire was sequenced with immunoSEQ multiplex PCR; TCRdb's copy has only in-frame clones and lacks some. Seen here are 330,000 or so clones, around 15% observed once, and the top ten hold about 6.6%. On this clone: Its specificity is unknown.

Sequencing was performed on central memory CD4+ T cells from blood. The sequence was obtained from a man aged 30 to 45 in good health.

DNA of the CDR3: TGTGCCAGCAGTTTTGATAAGAGGGGCAATCAGCCCCAGCATTTT. As protein: CASSFDKRGNQPQHF. The chain is built from TRBV27 and TRBJ1-5; D is unresolved. The germline V and J ends were trimmed by 3 bases and 2 bases, with 11 bases remaining between them. The germline gives CDR1 MNHEY, CDR2 SMNVEV (reference sequence). The CDR3 is 15 amino acids.